The following is a T cell receptor beta chain sequence with its context. The data originate from a study of blood T cell repertoires in COVID-19. Study at large: From the United States, Italy and Spain came samples of acute and convalescent COVID-19.

Methods used by the authors: Amplification of reference gene primers was used by the study to estimate nucleated cell counts. Clones were sequenced by immunoSEQ multiplex PCR, and TCRdb holds only the in-frame ones, with some missing. V and J calls plus clone size are reproduced from that table; the DNA served to infer D and trimming. This repertoire shows approximately 170,000 clones, around 85% found once; its top ten account for roughly 12%. CDR1 MNHNY and CDR2 SVGAGI come from the germline V gene (reference sequence). Deletions cut 8 bases from V and 2 bases from J, with 7 bases between. The CDR3 spans 12 residues.

Sequencing input: peripheral blood. This TCR came from a woman in her forties or fifties with acute or convalescent COVID-19. J is TRBJ1-3 and V is TRBV6-6; D may be TRBD1 (6 bases). The CDR3 loop is CASEGAGNTIYF. CDR3 in DNA: TGTGCCAGCGAGGGGGCTGGAAACACCATATATTTT.